The rows below give T cell receptor beta chains drawn from one sample of a study of Ad26.COV2.S vaccination and SARS-CoV-2 variants. Sequencing was performed with immunoSEQ multiplex PCR; in TCRdb, only in-frame clones are kept and a portion is missing. This sample has more than 400,000 clones, with 92% found just once. Sequences were derived from peripheral blood, sampled in a trial of Ad26.COV2.S vaccine versus placebo. The source of these receptors is a person between 18 and 65 years old who received the Ad26.COV2.S COVID-19 vaccine or a placebo. Both conserved end residues are part of each CDR3. D genes are given only for firm matches.

D gene	V gene	CDR3 protein
NA	TRBV28	CASSFSGKETQYF
NA	TRBV5-1	CASSSIGGRSIYGYTF
NA	TRBV28	CASSSMGAGAPGYTF
TRBD2	TRBV3-1/TRBV3-2	CASSPGTSGAGELFF
TRBD1	TRBV4-1	CASSQDLDRKNTEAFF
NA	TRBV6-2/TRBV6-3	CASSHPLGLVYEQYF
NA	TRBV5-1	CASSWGRLQETQYF
NA	TRBV4-3	CASSQAIKSSYEQYF
TRBD2	TRBV3-1/TRBV3-2	CASSQEGGLAWETQYF
TRBD2	TRBV4-1	CASSQNPPGLAGPIKYNEQFF
NA	TRBV21-1	CAFMRGGRGRFSNQPQHF
TRBD2	TRBV18	CASSPSSGGSYEQYF
NA	TRBV27	CASSLFLGADTQYF
TRBD1	TRBV2	CASNAQGTSYGYTF
NA	TRBV11-3	CASSLVGTGELFF
TRBD1	TRBV3-1/TRBV3-2	CASSQKTDRVRETQYF
NA	TRBV29-1	CSVLGRGGGDTEAFF
NA	TRBV9	CASSVGKTNYGYTF
NA	TRBV7-2	CASSPDSGGNTIYF
NA	TRBV5-6	CASSRLGGPDQPQHF
TRBD2	TRBV3-1/TRBV3-2	CASNGLAGEQDTQYF
NA	TRBV15	CATSARAIGRAEKLFF
TRBD1	TRBV11-2	CASSLGDSYEQYF
TRBD1	TRBV19	CASQGAPYNEQFF
NA	TRBV5-4	CASSLDGSPLHF
NA	TRBV19	CASSIVRRAGITEAFF
NA	TRBV28	CASSFDPDEKLFF
NA	TRBV7-9	CASSLGRQTMNTEAFF
NA	TRBV2	CASSAGENTGELFF
NA	TRBV7-9	CASSSILGTDTQYF
NA	TRBV9	CASSATGLPRKEKLFF
NA	TRBV20-1	CIAPPGYGYTF